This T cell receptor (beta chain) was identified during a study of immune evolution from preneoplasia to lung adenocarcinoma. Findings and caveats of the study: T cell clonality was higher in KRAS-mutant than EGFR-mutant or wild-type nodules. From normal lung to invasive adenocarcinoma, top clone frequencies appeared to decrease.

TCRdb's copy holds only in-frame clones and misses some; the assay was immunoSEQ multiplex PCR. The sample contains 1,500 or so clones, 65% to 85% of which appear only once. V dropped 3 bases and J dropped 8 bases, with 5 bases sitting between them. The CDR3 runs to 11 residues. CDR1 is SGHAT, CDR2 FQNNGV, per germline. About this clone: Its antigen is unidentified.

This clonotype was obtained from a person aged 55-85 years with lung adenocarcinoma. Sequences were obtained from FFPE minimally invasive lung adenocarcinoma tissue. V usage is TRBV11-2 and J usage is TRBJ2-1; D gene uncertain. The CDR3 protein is CASSLGYEQFF. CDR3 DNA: TGTGCCAGCAGCTTGGGGTATGAGCAGTTCTTC.